One sample yielded the 22 T cell receptor beta chains listed below, sequenced in a study of blood T cell repertoires in COVID-19. Sequencing used immunoSEQ multiplex PCR; TCRdb keeps in-frame clones, though not all of them. Among 90,000 to 120,000 clones listed, around four fifths were seen once. The sequencing sample was made of peripheral blood. These receptors were collected from a man aged 65 to 79 with acute or convalescent COVID-19.

The chain couples TRBV12-3 or TRBV12-4 to TRBJ1-3; no definite D call. Trimming took 5 bases from V and 0 from J, leaving 5 bases between them. The CDR3 runs to 13 residues. DNA of the CDR3: TGTGCCAGCAGTCCCGTCTCTGGAAACACCATATATTTT. Protein product: CASSPVSGNTIYF.

A remark on this clone: The sample contains more than one DNA sequence encoding this CDR3. This rearrangement joins TRBV3-1 (or the pseudogene TRBV3-2) to TRBJ1-2, with 9 bases aligning to TRBD1. V gave up 1 base and J gave up 0 bases; unmatched junction bases: 3. The CDR3 is 16 amino acids. The V gene's germline CDR1 is LGHDT and CDR2 YNNKEL (reference sequence). CDR3 coding DNA: TGTGCCAGCAGCCAAGGGGGACAGGGTTCTAACTATGGCTACACCTTC. Amino acid sequence: CASSQGGQGSNYGYTF.

The table lists this clone with a count of one. The chain is built from TRBV6-5 and TRBJ1-2, with D possibly TRBD1 on 5 matching bases. Trimming shortened V by 5 bases and J by 5 bases, and 18 bases separated the two germline ends. The CDR3 runs 15 residues. The V gene's germline CDR1 is MNHEY and CDR2 SVGAGI. The CDR3 region is CASSNYQGSPYGYTF. DNA for the CDR3: TGTGCCAGCAGTAACTATCAGGGATCCCCTTATGGCTACACCTTC.

The rearrangement uses TRBV7-2 and TRBJ2-3; no firm D call. The CDR3 contains 15 residues. Between the trimmed V and J ends, which lost 0 bases and 1 base, there was a span of 8 bases. Germline loops: CDR1 SGHTA, CDR2 FQGNSA. The CDR3 loop reads CASSLALAGTDTQYF. Here the CDR3 DNA reads TGTGCCAGCAGCTTAGCGCTCGCGGGCACAGATACGCAGTATTTT.

The gene calls are TRBV19 and TRBJ1-3; TRBD1 is a possible D gene (5 bases). V was pared by 3 bases and J by 0 bases, with 15 bases between. The CDR3 totals 17 residues. Germline values: CDR1 LNHDA, CDR2 SQIVND (reference sequence). CDR3 nucleotide sequence: TGTGCCAGTAGTATTGCAGGGAACCCGCGCTCTGGAAACACCATATATTTT. It specifies CASSIAGNPRSGNTIYF.

This chain joins TRBV7-2 and TRBJ1-1; maybe TRBD1 (5 bases). CDR3 length: 11 amino acids. V was cut by 3 bases and J by 11 bases, with 10 bases left in between. Looked up from germline, CDR1 is SGHTA and CDR2 is FQGNSA. The CDR3 reads CASSFRQYAFF. The CDR3 coding sequence is TGTGCCAGCAGCTTCCGACAGTACGCTTTCTTT.

This chain connects TRBV29-1 to TRBJ1-1; possible D gene TRBD1, 6 bases. The germline CDR1 and CDR2 sequences are SQVTM and ANQGSEA. Trimming shortened V by 7 bases and J by 3 bases, and 12 bases separated the two germline ends. This CDR3 contains 12 residues. CDR3 coding DNA: TGCAGCGCCGGACAGCGTCACACTGAAGCTTTCTTT. Its translation: CSAGQRHTEAFF.

This clone has just one count. This chain links TRBV19 with TRBJ2-1; TRBD1 matches 9 bases. This CDR3 comprises 17 residues. Looked up from germline, CDR1 is LNHDA and CDR2 is SQIVND (reference sequence). After removal of 3 bases from V and 5 bases from J, the junction contained 11 bases not matched to a gene. Written as DNA, the CDR3 is TGTGCCAGTAGTATTCGGCCCGGGACAGGGATAAACAATGAGCAGTTCTTC. As protein: CASSIRPGTGINNEQFF.

The V call is TRBV7-6, the J call TRBJ1-1; 7 bases fit TRBD1. The CDR3 runs to 15 residues. Germline V lookup: CDR1 SGHVS, CDR2 FNYEAQ. The ends lost 2 bases at V and 3 bases at J; junction bases unmatched: 6. The CDR3 region has the DNA TGTGCCAGCAGCTTATCGACAGGGCCAGACACTGAAGCTTTCTTT. This translates into CASSLSTGPDTEAFF.

The rearrangement links TRBV19 to TRBJ1-2, with D tentatively TRBD1 (5 bases). This CDR3 has 15 amino acids. The germline V gene has CDR1 LNHDA and CDR2 SQIVND (reference sequence). The ends were cut back, 3 bases at V and 4 bases at J, with 15 bases in the middle. The CDR3 DNA reads as TGTGCCAGTAGTATCGGGGGAGGGGCCACCTATGGCTACACCTTC. Its protein is CASSIGGGATYGYTF. The whole variable domain, filled in from reference TRBV19 and TRBJ1-2, reads DGGITQSPKYLFRKEGQNVTLSCEQNLNHDAMYWYRQDPGQGLRLIYYSQIVNDFQKGDIAEGYSVSREKKESFPLTVTSAQKNPTAFYLCASSIGGGATYGYTFGSGTRLTVV.

This clone turned up a few times. V is TRBV2 and J is TRBJ2-1; TRBD1 agrees at 12 bases. The CDR3 is 14 amino acids. Germline V gene sequence: CDR1 SNHLY, CDR2 FYNNEI. Trimming removed 6 bases from V and 8 bases from J; junction bases left unmatched: 5. Written as DNA, the CDR3 is TGTGCCAGCAGCCGGGACAGGGGGCAGGATGAGCAGTTCTTC. Translating gives CASSRDRGQDEQFF.

The chain joins TRBV3-1 (or the pseudogene TRBV3-2) to TRBJ2-7, with TRBD1 as a possible D gene (5 bases). The V and J ends lost 4 bases and 0 bases respectively, with 10 bases between them. This CDR3 has 14 amino acids. Germline V gene data show CDR1 as LGHDT and CDR2 as YNNKEL (reference sequence). The chain's CDR3 is CASSPQGSSYEQYF. The CDR3 DNA sequence: TGTGCCAGCAGCCCGCAGGGAAGCTCCTACGAGCAGTACTTC.

This clone appeared a few times. This chain uses TRBV12-3 or TRBV12-4 with TRBJ1-2, with a tentative D call TRBD1 (5 bases). Trimming took 6 bases from V and 1 from J, leaving 9 bases between them. This CDR3 spans 13 amino acids. The CDR3 sequence is CASRKQVNYGYTF. The CDR3 bases are TGTGCCAGCAGAAAACAGGTTAACTATGGCTACACCTTC.

This clone came up a few times. This sequence joins TRBV19 and TRBJ1-1; TRBD1 matches 9 bases. V shed 10 bases and J 5 bases; nucleotides not matched to a gene: 11. The CDR3 spans 14 residues. Germline loops: CDR1 LNHDA, CDR2 SQIVND (reference sequence). The CDR3 region is CATTPGTGSTEAFF. CDR3 bases: TGTGCCACCACTCCCGGGACAGGGTCGACTGAAGCTTTCTTT.

The V and J genes are TRBV6-4 and TRBJ1-5, with D perhaps matching TRBD1 (5 bases). Germline CDR1 is MRHNA and CDR2 is SNTAGT. The CDR3 length is 16 residues. The germline V and J ends were trimmed by 3 bases and 3 bases, with 15 bases remaining between them. The CDR3 is CASSEGQGRVNQPQHF. The CDR3 DNA reads TGTGCCAGCAGTGAAGGGCAGGGAAGGGTCAATCAGCCCCAGCATTTT.

The V gene is TRBV2, the J gene TRBJ1-5; D is unresolved. The CDR3 covers 12 residues. Looked up from germline, CDR1 is SNHLY and CDR2 is FYNNEI. Trimming cost V 6 bases and J 5 bases, with 8 bases left between them. Here the CDR3 DNA reads TGTGCCAGCAGAATAGTGGATCAGCCCCAGCATTTT. Translation gives CASRIVDQPQHF.

The chain links TRBV9 to TRBJ2-7; the D is unclear. The CDR3 covers 13 residues. CDR1 SGDLS and CDR2 YYNGEE come from the germline V gene. Trimming shortened V by 3 bases and J by 5 bases, and 12 bases separated the two germline ends. The CDR3 sequence: CASSAQDGDEQYF. The CDR3 DNA follows: TGTGCCAGCAGCGCTCAAGACGGAGACGAGCAGTACTTC.

The CDR3: CASSEGGTNEKLFF. CDR3 nucleotides: TGTGCCAGCAGTGAAGGGGGCACAAATGAAAAACTGTTTTTT. The J gene is TRBJ1-4, the V gene TRBV2; a weak D match, TRBD1 (5 bases). The CDR3 has 14 amino acids. V was clipped by 1 base and J by 5 bases, with 8 bases between them. Germline CDR1 and CDR2: SNHLY and FYNNEI.

V is TRBV7-2 and J is TRBJ2-2, with unresolved D. Per the germline V gene, CDR1 is SGHTA and CDR2 is FQGNSA. V was pared by 4 bases and J by 4 bases, with 10 bases between. The CDR3 is 14 residues long. CDR3 protein: CASSSTRTTGELFF. Here the CDR3 DNA reads TGTGCCAGCAGCTCGACAAGAACCACCGGGGAGCTGTTTTTT. Full variable domain (remainder filled in from reference TRBV7-2 and TRBJ2-2): GAGVSQSPSNKVTEKGKDVELRCDPISGHTALYWYRQSLGQGLEFLIYFQGNSAPDKSGLPSDRFSAERTGGSVSTLTIQRTQQEDSAVYLCASSSTRTTGELFFGEGSRLTVL.

The gene calls are TRBV19 and TRBJ1-1, with 9 bases lining up with TRBD1. V lost 6 bases to trimming and J lost 11 bases; unmatched junction nucleotides: 7. The CDR3 loop spans 12 amino acids. Germline V gene lookup returns CDR1 LNHDA and CDR2 SQIVND (reference sequence). CDR3 DNA: TGTGCCAGTAGCTTAGTGACAGGGGGGGCTTTCTTT. Protein product: CASSLVTGGAFF.

This chain links TRBV5-6 with TRBJ1-2; TRBD1 agrees at 7 bases. V lost 0 bases, J lost 4 bases, and 3 bases stayed unmatched. The CDR3 has 14 residues. From germline, CDR1 is SGHDT and CDR2 YYEEEE. In DNA, the CDR3 is TGTGCCAGCAGCTTGGACAGGGGACTCTATGGCTACACCTTC. Its protein is CASSLDRGLYGYTF.

This clone was detected a few times. The chain recombines TRBV29-1 with TRBJ1-3; a weak D match, TRBD1 (6 bases). V lost 6 bases, J lost 0 bases, and 9 bases lay in between. CDR1 is SQVTM, CDR2 ANQGSEA, per germline. CDR3 length equals 13 residues. CDR3 in DNA: TGCAGCGTGGACAGCACCTCTGGAAACACCATATATTTT. This encodes CSVDSTSGNTIYF.